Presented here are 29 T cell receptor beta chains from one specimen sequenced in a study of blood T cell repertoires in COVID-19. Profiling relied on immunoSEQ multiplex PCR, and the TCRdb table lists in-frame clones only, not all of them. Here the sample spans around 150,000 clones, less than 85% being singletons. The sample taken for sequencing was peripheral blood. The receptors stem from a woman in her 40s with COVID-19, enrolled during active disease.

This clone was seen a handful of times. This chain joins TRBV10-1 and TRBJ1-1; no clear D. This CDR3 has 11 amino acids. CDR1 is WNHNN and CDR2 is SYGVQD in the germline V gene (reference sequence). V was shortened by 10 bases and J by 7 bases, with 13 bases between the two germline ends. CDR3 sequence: CATLIPYEAFF. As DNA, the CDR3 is TGCGCCACCCTAATCCCCTATGAAGCTTTCTTT.

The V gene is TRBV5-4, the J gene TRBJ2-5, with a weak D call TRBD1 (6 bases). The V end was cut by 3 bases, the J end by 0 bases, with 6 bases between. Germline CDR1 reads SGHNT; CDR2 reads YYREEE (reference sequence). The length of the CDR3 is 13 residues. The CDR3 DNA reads TGTGCCAGCAGCTCAGGGGACCAAGAGACCCAGTACTTC. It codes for CASSSGDQETQYF.

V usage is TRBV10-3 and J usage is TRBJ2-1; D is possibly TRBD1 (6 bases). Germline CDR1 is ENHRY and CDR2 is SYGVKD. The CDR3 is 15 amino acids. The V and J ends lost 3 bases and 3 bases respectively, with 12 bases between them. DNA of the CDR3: TGTGCCATCAGTGAAGGGGGAGCAAGCTACAATGAGCAGTTCTTC. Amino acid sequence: CAISEGGASYNEQFF.

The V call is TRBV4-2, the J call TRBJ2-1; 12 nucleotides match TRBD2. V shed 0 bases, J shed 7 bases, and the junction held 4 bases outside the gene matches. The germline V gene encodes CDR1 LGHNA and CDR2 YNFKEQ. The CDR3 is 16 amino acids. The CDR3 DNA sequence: TGTGCCAGCAGCCAAGATCTAGCGGGAGGGACGAATGAGCAGTTCTTC. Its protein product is CASSQDLAGGTNEQFF.

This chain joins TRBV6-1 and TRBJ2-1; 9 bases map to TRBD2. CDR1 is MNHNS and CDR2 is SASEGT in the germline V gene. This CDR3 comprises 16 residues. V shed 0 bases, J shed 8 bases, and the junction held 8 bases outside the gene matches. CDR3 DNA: TGTGCCAGCAGTGAAGCGGATGCGGGGGGGGGCGATGAGCAGTTCTTC. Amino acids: CASSEADAGGGDEQFF.

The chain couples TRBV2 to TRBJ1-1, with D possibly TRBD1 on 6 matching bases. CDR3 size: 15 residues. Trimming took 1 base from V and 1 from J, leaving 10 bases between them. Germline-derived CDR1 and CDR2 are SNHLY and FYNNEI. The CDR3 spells CASSEDGQPNTEAFF. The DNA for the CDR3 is TGTGCCAGCAGTGAAGATGGACAGCCGAACACTGAAGCTTTCTTT.

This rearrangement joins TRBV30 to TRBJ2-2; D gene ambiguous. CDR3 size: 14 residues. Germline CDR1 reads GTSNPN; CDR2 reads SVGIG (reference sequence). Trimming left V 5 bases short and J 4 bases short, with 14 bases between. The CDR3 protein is CAWQADTSTGELFF. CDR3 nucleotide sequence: TGTGCCTGGCAAGCAGACACAAGCACCGGGGAGCTGTTTTTT.

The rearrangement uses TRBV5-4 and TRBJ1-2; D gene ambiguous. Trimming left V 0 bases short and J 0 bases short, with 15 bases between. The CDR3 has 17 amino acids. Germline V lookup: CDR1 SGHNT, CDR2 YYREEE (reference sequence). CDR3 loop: CASSLGGIGQANYGYTF. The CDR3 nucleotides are TGTGCCAGCAGCTTGGGAGGCATAGGCCAAGCTAACTATGGCTACACCTTC.

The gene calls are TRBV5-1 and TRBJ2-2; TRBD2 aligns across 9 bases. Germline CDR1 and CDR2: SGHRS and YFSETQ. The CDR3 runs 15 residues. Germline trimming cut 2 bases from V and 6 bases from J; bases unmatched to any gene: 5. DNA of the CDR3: TGCGCCAGCAGCTTATTAGCGGGAGTGTCCGGGGAGCTGTTTTTT. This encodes CASSLLAGVSGELFF.

In DNA, the CDR3 is TGTGCCAGCAGCCAGGGACAGCCTTCACCCCTCCACTTT. Its translation: CASSQGQPSPLHF. The chain links TRBV28 to TRBJ1-6; the match to TRBD1 covers 7 bases. This CDR3 contains 13 residues. Germline loops: CDR1 MDHEN, CDR2 SYDVKM. Unmatched junction bases numbered 5, after V lost 6 bases and J lost 9 bases. Drawing the rest from reference TRBV28 and TRBJ1-6, the complete variable domain is DVKVTQSSRYLVKRTGEKVFLECVQDMDHENMFWYRQDPGLGLRLIYFSYDVKMKEKGDIPEGYSVSREKKERFSLILESASTNQTSMYLCASSQGQPSPLHFGNGTRLTVT.

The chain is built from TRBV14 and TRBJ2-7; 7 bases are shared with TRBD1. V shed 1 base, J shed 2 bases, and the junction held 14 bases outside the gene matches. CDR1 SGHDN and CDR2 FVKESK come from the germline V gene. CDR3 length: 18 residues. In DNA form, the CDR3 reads TGTGCCAGCAGCCAAGGCACAGGACAAGCGCAGGGGGCCTACGAGCAGTACTTC. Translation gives CASSQGTGQAQGAYEQYF.

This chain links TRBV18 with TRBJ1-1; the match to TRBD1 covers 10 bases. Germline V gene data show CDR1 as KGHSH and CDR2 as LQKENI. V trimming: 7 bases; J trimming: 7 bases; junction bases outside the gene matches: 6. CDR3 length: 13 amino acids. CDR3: CASWGQGSGEAFF. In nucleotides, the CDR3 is TGTGCCAGCTGGGGACAGGGGTCGGGTGAAGCTTTCTTT.

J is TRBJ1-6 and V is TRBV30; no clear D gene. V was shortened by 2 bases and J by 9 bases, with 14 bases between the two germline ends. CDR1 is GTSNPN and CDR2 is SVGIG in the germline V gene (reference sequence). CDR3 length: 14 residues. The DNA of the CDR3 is TGTGCCTGGAGTAGGGAGCCAGAGAGTTCACCCCTCCACTTT. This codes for CAWSREPESSPLHF.

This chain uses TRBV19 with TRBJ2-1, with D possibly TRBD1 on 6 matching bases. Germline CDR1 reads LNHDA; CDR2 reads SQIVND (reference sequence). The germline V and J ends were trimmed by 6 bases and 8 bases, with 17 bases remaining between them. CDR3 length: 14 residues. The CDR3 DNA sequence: TGTGCCAGTAGGGGGGCAATCGCGTCCCATGAGCAGTTCTTC. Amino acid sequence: CASRGAIASHEQFF. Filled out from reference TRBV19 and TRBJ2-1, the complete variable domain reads DGGITQSPKYLFRKEGQNVTLSCEQNLNHDAMYWYRQDPGQGLRLIYYSQIVNDFQKGDIAEGYSVSREKKESFPLTVTSAQKNPTAFYLCASRGAIASHEQFFGPGTRLTVL.

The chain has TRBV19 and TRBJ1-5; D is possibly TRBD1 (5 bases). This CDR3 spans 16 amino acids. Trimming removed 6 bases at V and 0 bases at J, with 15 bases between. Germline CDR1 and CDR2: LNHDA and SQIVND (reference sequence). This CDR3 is CASRSAWDFSNQPQHF. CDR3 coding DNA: TGTGCCAGTAGATCCGCATGGGACTTTAGCAATCAGCCCCAGCATTTT.

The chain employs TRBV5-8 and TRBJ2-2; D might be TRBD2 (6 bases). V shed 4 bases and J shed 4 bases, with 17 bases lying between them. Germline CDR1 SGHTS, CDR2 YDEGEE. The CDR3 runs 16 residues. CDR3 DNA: TGTGCCAGCAGCAACGAGGCGGGGCACGGCACCGGGGAGCTGTTTTTT. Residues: CASSNEAGHGTGELFF.

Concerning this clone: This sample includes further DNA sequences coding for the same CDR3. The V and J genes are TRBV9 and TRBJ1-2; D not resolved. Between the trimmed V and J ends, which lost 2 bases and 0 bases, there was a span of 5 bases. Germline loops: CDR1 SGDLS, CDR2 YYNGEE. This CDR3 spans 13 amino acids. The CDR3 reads CASSVSANYGYTF. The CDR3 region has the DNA TGTGCCAGCAGCGTTTCAGCTAACTATGGCTACACCTTC.

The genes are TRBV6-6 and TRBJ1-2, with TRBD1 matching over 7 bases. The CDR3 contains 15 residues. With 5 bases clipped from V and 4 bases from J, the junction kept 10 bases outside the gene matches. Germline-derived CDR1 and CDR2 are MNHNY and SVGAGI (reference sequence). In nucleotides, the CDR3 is TGTGCCAGCAGTCCGCGGACAGGTCGCAGCTATGGCTACACCTTC. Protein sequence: CASSPRTGRSYGYTF.

In nucleotides, the CDR3 is TGTGCCAGCAGCTTACTCAGGGGCGCAAAGACCGGGGAGCTGTTTTTT. As protein: CASSLLRGAKTGELFF. This chain links TRBV7-9 with TRBJ2-2; possible D gene TRBD1, 6 bases. Trimming took 2 bases from V and 5 from J, leaving 15 bases between them. The CDR3 covers 16 residues. CDR1 is SEHNR and CDR2 is FQNEAQ in the germline V gene (reference sequence). Using reference TRBV7-9 and TRBJ2-2 for the parts outside the CDR3, the full variable domain is DTGVSQNPRHKITKRGQNVTFRCDPISEHNRLYWYRQTLGQGPEFLTYFQNEAQLEKSRLLSDRFSAERPKGSFSTLEIQRTEQGDSAMYLCASSLLRGAKTGELFFGEGSRLTVL.

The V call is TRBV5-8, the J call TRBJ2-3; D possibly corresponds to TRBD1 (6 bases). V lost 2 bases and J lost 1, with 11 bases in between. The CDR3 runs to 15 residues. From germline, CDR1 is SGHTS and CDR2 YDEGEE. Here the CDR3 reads CASSFTGSGTDTQYF. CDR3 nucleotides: TGTGCCAGCAGCTTTACAGGGTCGGGCACAGATACGCAGTATTTT.

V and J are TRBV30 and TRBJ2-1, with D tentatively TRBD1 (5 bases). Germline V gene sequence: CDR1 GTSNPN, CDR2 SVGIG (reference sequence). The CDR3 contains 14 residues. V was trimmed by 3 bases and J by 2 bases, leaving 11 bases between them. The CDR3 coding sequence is TGTGCCTGGAGACCCCAGGGAACCTACAATGAGCAGTTCTTC. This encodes CAWRPQGTYNEQFF.

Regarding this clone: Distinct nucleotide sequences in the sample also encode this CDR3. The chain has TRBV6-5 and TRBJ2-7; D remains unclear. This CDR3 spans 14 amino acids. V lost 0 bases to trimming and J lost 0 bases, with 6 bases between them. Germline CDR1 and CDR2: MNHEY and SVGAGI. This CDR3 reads CASSYSRSSYEQYV. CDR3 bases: TGTGCCAGCAGTTACTCGAGGAGCTCCTACGAGCAGTACGTC.

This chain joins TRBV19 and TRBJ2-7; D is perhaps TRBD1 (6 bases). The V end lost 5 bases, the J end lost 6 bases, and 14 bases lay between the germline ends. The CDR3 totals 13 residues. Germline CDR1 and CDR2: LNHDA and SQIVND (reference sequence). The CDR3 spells CASSAQQGSEQYV. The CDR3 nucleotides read TGTGCCAGTAGTGCCCAACAGGGAAGCGAGCAGTACGTC.

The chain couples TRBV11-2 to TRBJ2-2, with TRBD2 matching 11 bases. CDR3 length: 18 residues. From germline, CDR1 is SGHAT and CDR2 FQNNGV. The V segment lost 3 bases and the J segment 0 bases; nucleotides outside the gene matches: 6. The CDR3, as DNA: TGTGCCAGCAGCTTCCAGACTAGCGGGACAACGAACACCGGGGAGCTGTTTTTT. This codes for CASSFQTSGTTNTGELFF. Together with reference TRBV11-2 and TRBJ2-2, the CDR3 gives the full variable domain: EAGVAQSPRYKIIEKRQSVAFWCNPISGHATLYWYQQILGQGPKLLIQFQNNGVVDDSQLPKDRFSAERLKGVDSTLKIQPAKLEDSAVYLCASSFQTSGTTNTGELFFGEGSRLTVL.

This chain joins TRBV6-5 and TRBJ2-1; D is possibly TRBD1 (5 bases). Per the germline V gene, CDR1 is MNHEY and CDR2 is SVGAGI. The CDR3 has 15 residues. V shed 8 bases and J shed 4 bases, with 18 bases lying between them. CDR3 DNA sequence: TGTGCCAGCCGAGGAGTTCTAGGACATTACAATGAGCAGTTCTTC. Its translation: CASRGVLGHYNEQFF.

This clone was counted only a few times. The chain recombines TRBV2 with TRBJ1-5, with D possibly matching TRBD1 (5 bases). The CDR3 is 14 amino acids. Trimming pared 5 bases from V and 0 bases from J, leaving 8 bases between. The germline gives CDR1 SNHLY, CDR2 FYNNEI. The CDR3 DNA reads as TGTGCCAGCAGTTATGACAGTAGCAATCAGCCCCAGCATTTT. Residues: CASSYDSSNQPQHF.

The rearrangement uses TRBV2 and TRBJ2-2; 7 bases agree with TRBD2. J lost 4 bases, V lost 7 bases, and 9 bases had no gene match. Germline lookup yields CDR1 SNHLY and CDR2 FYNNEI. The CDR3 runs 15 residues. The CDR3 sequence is CASNPGGGGTGELFF. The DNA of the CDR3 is TGTGCCAGCAACCCGGGAGGCGGGGGCACCGGGGAGCTGTTTTTT.

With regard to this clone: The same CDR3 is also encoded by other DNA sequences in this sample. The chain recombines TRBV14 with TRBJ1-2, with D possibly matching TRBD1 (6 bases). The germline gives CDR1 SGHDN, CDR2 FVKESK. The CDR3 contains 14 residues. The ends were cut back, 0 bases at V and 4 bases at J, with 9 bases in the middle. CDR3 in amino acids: CASSQEGRGYGYTF. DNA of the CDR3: TGTGCCAGCAGCCAAGAAGGCAGGGGCTATGGCTACACCTTC.

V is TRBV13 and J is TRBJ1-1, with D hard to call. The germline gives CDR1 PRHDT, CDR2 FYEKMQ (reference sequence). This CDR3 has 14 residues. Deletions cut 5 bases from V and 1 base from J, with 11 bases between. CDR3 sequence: CASSLQAPNTEAFF. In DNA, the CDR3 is TGTGCCAGCAGCCTGCAGGCGCCGAACACTGAAGCTTTCTTT.